The rows below give T cell receptor beta chains drawn from one sample of a study of blood T cells in healthy people across ages. TCRdb redid the calling of the 5' RACE reads with MiXCR, one entry per CDR3 protein. The repertoire has 800,000 to 1,300,000 distinct CDR3 sequences, 25% of them found once; the top ten carry 0.75%. These same data were also listed under a study on T cells of mothers and their children.

The sequenced material came from blood. Receptors were obtained from a girl aged 2-10 years in good health. The CDR3 runs from the conserved cysteine through the conserved F or W. Each record gives: V gene, clone size, CDR3 protein. Some rows have no size entry. The others give once, few or many, or a class for an expanded clone.

>TRBV12-3/TRBV12-4|NA
CASSFGDGKFNEQFF
>TRBV3-1|NA
CASSQVYASGGTDTQYF
>TRBV29-1|NA
CSAELPRRDGYTF
>TRBV11-2|NA
CASSRFQMDTQYF
>TRBV19|NA
CASHRGAVNTEAFF
>TRBV5-1|NA
CASSLEGSSLSYEQYF
>TRBV3-1|NA
CASSGRTGEGSGANVLTF
>TRBV19|NA
CASSQSSGFSYEQYF
>TRBV24-1|NA
CATSEWDLSRGTQYF
>TRBV5-1|NA
CASSPGDSEILNYGYTF
>TRBV9|NA
CASSATSEGRTQYF
>TRBV14|NA
CASSQVRCEQYF
>TRBV24-1|NA
CATSGGFNYGYTF
>TRBV6-2/TRBV6-3|NA
CASTRSGETQYF
>TRBV29-1|few
CSIFLKADTQYF
>TRBV6-5|NA
CASTKREQETQYF
>TRBV28|few
CASSLSPTYYGYTF
>TRBV27|few
CASSSQSHEQFF
>TRBV20-1|once
CSARDWKGAVNIQYF
>TRBV4-1|NA
CASSQETGYEQYF
>TRBV25-1|few
CASSFTGTYNGQFF
>TRBV6-5|NA
CASSYLGLHQPQHF
>TRBV3-1|NA
CASSQAGIGGYTF
>TRBV28|few
CASSLVRGGGETQYF
>TRBV2|NA
CASRSISTGELFF
>TRBV15|few
CATSDGQGIPSNQPQHF
>TRBV6-5|NA
CASSFDLQKDTEAFF
>TRBV7-6|NA
CASSLPFPTGQETQYF
>TRBV4-1|many
CASSQGPTSPLHF
>TRBV20-1|NA
CSARAPLAANYEQYF
>TRBV12-3/TRBV12-4|few
CASSFRRVAGGQETQYF
>TRBV3-1|once
CASSQDMAGTRYF
>TRBV3-1|many
CASSQVIADEQYF
>TRBV5-5|many
CASSLVEYIQYF
>TRBV4-3|few
CASSQVGGSNQPQHF
>TRBV20-1|NA
CSARDVRLAGGAYQETQYF
>TRBV20-1|NA
CSASGASYGYTF
>TRBV6-5|few
CASSYGGDERYF
>TRBV7-2|few
CASSLAPGLGTDTQYF
>TRBV6-6|many
CASSKTDRARYGELFF
>TRBV2|NA
CASRNRSYSNQPQHF
>TRBV6-1|NA
CASSKDLTASYNEQFF
>TRBV29-1|few
CSVEVDTSSYEQYF
>TRBV5-1|NA
CASSLRLDHLGEQFF
>TRBV7-9|NA
CASSLVTGPRGKYILYF
>TRBV29-1|NA
CSVVRQFSSYEQYF